These T cell receptor beta chains were read from a single sample in a study of early T cells in non-severe SARS-CoV-2 infection. TCRdb independently ran MiXCR on the 5' RACE reads; one entry per CDR3 protein. The sample has about 66,000 distinct CDR3 sequences, less than 20% seen once. Sample: whole blood, taken at baseline. These receptors originate from an adult who was a healthcare worker with PCR-confirmed SARS-CoV-2 infection or an uninfected control (not recorded which). CDR3s include the opening cysteine and the closing phenylalanine or tryptophan. The D gene is left open where the match is weak. Only part of the rows carry a size: once, few, many, or a class if the clone is expanded.

J	length	D	V	size	CDR3	DNA
TRBJ2-7	16	TRBD2	TRBV7-2	few	CASSLEGLAGAYEQYF	TGTGCCAGCAGCTTAGAAGGACTAGCGGGAGCCTACGAGCAGTACTTC
TRBJ2-5	14	-	TRBV20-1	-	CSARGQTGRETQYF	TGCAGTGCTAGAGGCCAGACAGGGAGGGAGACCCAGTACTTC
TRBJ1-3	14	-	TRBV7-2	once	CASGRSLSGNTIYF	TGTGCCAGCGGCAGATCGTTATCCGGAAACACCATATATTTT
TRBJ1-2	11	-	TRBV5-1	-	CASSLVHGYTF	TGCGCCAGCAGCTTAGTTCACGGCTACACCTTC
TRBJ1-5	15	TRBD1	TRBV6-1	medium-sized	CASSDQDRDYQPQHF	TGTGCCAGCAGTGATCAAGACAGGGACTATCAGCCCCAGCATTTT
TRBJ1-1	13	-	TRBV20-1	many	CSARAGTNTEAFF	TGCAGTGCTAGAGCAGGGACTAACACTGAAGCTTTCTTT
TRBJ2-3	15	-	TRBV28	once	CASSSIGENTDTQYF	TGTGCCAGCAGTTCAATTGGGGAAAACACAGATACGCAGTATTTT
TRBJ2-3	14	TRBD1	TRBV3-1	-	CASSPTGEADTQYF	TGTGCCAGCAGCCCGACAGGGGAGGCAGATACGCAGTATTTT
TRBJ2-3	15	TRBD2	TRBV11-2	-	CASKGGGRRGDTQYF	TGTGCCAGCAAAGGCGGCGGGAGACGAGGGGATACGCAGTATTTT
TRBJ2-2	19	-	TRBV9	many	CASSVERFTGRLNTGELFF	TGTGCCAGCAGCGTAGAGCGGTTCACAGGGAGGTTGAACACCGGGGAGCTGTTTTTT
TRBJ2-1	11	TRBD2	TRBV30	-	CACGLANEQFF	TGTGCCTGTGGACTAGCGAATGAGCAGTTCTTC
TRBJ1-6	15	-	TRBV6-5	-	CASRIDQGGNSPLHF	TGTGCCAGCAGGATAGACCAGGGAGGGAATTCACCCCTCCACTTT
TRBJ2-1	14	TRBD1	TRBV19	-	CASSGDRAPNEQFF	TGTGCCAGTAGTGGGGACAGGGCACCCAATGAGCAGTTCTTC
TRBJ2-5	15	TRBD1	TRBV5-6	few	CASISQGQPPETQYF	TGTGCCAGCATTTCACAGGGGCAACCCCCAGAGACCCAGTACTTC
TRBJ2-7	13	-	TRBV6-2/TRBV6-3	-	CASSYTGSYEQYF	TGTGCCAGCAGTTACACAGGTTCCTACGAGCAGTACTTC
TRBJ2-1	14	-	TRBV7-2	few	CASSLEAWQNEQFF	TGTGCCAGCAGCTTAGAGGCCTGGCAGAATGAGCAGTTCTTC
TRBJ1-2	12	TRBD1	TRBV7-6	few	CASSSTGFGYTF	TGTGCCAGCAGCTCGACAGGGTTCGGCTACACCTTC
TRBJ1-1	13	-	TRBV12-3/TRBV12-4	few	CASSPGIGTEAFF	TGTGCCAGCAGCCCAGGGATCGGCACTGAAGCTTTCTTT
TRBJ2-1	16	TRBD2	TRBV7-9	many	CASSLGGTSSYNEQFF	TGTGCCAGCAGCTTAGGAGGGACTAGTTCCTACAATGAGCAGTTCTTC
TRBJ2-3	15	-	TRBV20-1	few	CSASHEEMVTDTQYF	TGCAGTGCTAGTCATGAGGAGATGGTGACAGATACGCAGTATTTT
TRBJ2-1	11	-	TRBV5-1	-	CASSIRNEQFF	TGCGCCAGCAGCATCAGAAATGAGCAGTTCTTC
TRBJ2-5	13	-	TRBV7-7	-	CASSRTEGGTQYF	TGTGCCAGCAGCAGGACAGAGGGGGGGACCCAGTACTTC
TRBJ1-1	13	-	TRBV20-1	few	CSASYRMNTEAFF	TGCAGTGCTAGTTACAGGATGAACACTGAAGCTTTCTTT
TRBJ1-1	13	-	TRBV5-1	many	CASRGGEAPEAFF	TGCGCCAGCAGGGGCGGGGAGGCCCCTGAAGCTTTCTTT
TRBJ1-2	15	TRBD1	TRBV9	few	CASSVAPGTAYGYTF	TGTGCCAGCAGCGTAGCCCCAGGGACAGCCTATGGCTACACCTTC
TRBJ1-2	15	-	TRBV7-2	few	CASSQDGRSNYGYTF	TGTGCCAGCAGCCAAGACGGACGGTCTAACTATGGCTACACCTTC
TRBJ1-1	16	-	TRBV5-6	-	CASSPPTGIMNTEAFF	TGTGCCAGCAGCCCACCGACAGGTATCATGAACACTGAAGCTTTCTTT
TRBJ2-7	14	TRBD1	TRBV6-5	few	CASSQLTGNYEQYF	TGTGCCAGCAGTCAACTGACAGGGAACTACGAGCAGTACTTC
TRBJ2-1	16	-	TRBV6-2/TRBV6-3	-	CASSYSPGGSYNEQFF	TGTGCCAGCAGTTACTCGCCCGGGGGCTCCTACAATGAGCAGTTCTTC
TRBJ2-5	11	TRBD1	TRBV29-1	few	CSVRQGETQYF	TGCAGCGTACGACAGGGAGAGACCCAGTACTTC
TRBJ2-3	16	-	TRBV2	few	CASSGRSDGLTDTQYF	TGTGCCAGCAGTGGCAGGTCGGACGGACTCACAGATACGCAGTATTTT
TRBJ2-5	11	-	TRBV7-6	few	CASSHKETQYF	TGTGCCAGCAGCCACAAAGAGACCCAGTACTTC
TRBJ1-5	14	-	TRBV5-5	-	CASSFGRVNQPQHF	TGTGCCAGCAGCTTCGGACGGGTCAATCAGCCCCAGCATTTT
TRBJ1-1	12	-	TRBV3-1	-	CASSPRGTEAFF	TGTGCCAGCAGCCCTAGGGGAACTGAAGCTTTCTTT
TRBJ1-5	13	TRBD1	TRBV20-1	few	CSARGQGNQPQHF	TGCAGTGCTAGGGGACAGGGCAATCAGCCCCAGCATTTT
TRBJ2-3	12	-	TRBV7-9	many	CASSLITDTQYF	TGTGCCAGCAGCTTAATAACAGATACGCAGTATTTT
TRBJ2-7	14	-	TRBV21-1	-	CASSKGLTNYEQYF	TGTGCCAGCAGCAAGGGACTGACCAACTACGAGCAGTACTTC
TRBJ2-7	14	-	TRBV7-8	many	CASSLRDKIHEQYF	TGTGCCAGCAGCTTACGGGACAAAATCCACGAGCAGTACTTC
TRBJ1-1	14	-	TRBV29-1	many	CSVEEGNRITEAFF	TGCAGCGTTGAAGAGGGTAATCGGATCACTGAAGCTTTCTTT
TRBJ1-2	14	TRBD1	TRBV18	-	CASSPSRGQEGYTF	TGTGCCAGCTCACCCTCCAGGGGGCAGGAGGGCTACACCTTC